The clone carrying this T cell receptor beta chain has a single count. Trimming took 4 bases from V and 3 from J, leaving 10 bases between them. The germline gives CDR1 GTSNPN, CDR2 SVGIG (reference sequence). The CDR3 runs to 12 residues. Recruitment covered about 25 US areas and drew participants whose ages spanned roughly 18 to 100 years. As handled by the study authors: Researchers report that nucleated cell counts were estimated from reference gene primer amplification. Measured with immunoSEQ multiplex PCR; TCRdb has only the in-frame clones, and not every one. Clonal size and the V and J genes are those of that table, whereas D and trimming came from the DNA. The data show 200,000 to 250,000 clones, about 80% seen once. The record originates from a study of blood T cell repertoires in COVID-19.

This chain uses TRBV30 with TRBJ2-7; maybe TRBD1 (6 bases). This sequence was found in a man aged 35-49 years who had recovered from COVID-19. Source material: PBMCs or T cells enriched from blood (not recorded which). The CDR3 DNA sequence: TGTGCCTGGAATACAGGGTACTACGAGCAGTACTTC. This gives the protein CAWNTGYYEQYF.